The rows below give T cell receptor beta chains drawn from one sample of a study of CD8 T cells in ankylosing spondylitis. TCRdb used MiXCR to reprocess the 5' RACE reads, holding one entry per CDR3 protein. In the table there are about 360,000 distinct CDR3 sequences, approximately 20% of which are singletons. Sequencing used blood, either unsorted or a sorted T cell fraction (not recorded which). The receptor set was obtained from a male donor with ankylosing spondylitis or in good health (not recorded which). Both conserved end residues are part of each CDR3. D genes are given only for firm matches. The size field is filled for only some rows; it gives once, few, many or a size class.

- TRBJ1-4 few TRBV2 CASRDSLLPNEKLFF TGTGCCAGCAGAGACAGCCTACTACCTAATGAAAAACTGTTTTTT
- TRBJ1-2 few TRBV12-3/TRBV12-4 CASSLTGDDYTF TGTGCCAGCAGTCTCACCGGCGATGACTACACCTTC
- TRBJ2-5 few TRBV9 CASSVGGGEAETQYF TGTGCCAGCAGCGTAGGAGGGGGTGAGGCAGAGACCCAGTACTTC
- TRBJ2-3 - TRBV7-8 CASSLIPAGDTQYF TGTGCCAGCAGCTTAATCCCGGCAGGGGATACGCAGTATTTT
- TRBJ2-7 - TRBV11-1 CASSFGAGSSDEQYF TGTGCCAGCAGCTTCGGAGCAGGGAGTAGCGACGAGCAGTACTTC
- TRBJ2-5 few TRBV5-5 CASSFFLRDTETQYF TGTGCCAGCAGCTTCTTCCTCAGGGATACAGAGACCCAGTACTTC
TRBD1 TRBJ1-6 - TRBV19 CASSLQGAGSPLHF TGTGCCAGTAGCCTTCAGGGGGCTGGATCACCCCTCCACTTT
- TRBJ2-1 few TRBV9 CASSPNPGTVYNEQFF TGTGCCAGCAGCCCAAATCCCGGGACGGTTTACAATGAGCAGTTCTTC
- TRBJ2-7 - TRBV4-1 CASSQGQAISYEQYF TGCGCCAGCAGCCAAGGGCAGGCTATCTCCTACGAGCAGTACTTC
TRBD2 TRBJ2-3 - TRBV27 CASSSLPGLPTDTQYF TGTGCCAGCAGTTCCCTCCCGGGACTACCCACAGATACGCAGTATTTT
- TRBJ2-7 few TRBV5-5 CASSSLQTVYEQYF TGTGCCAGCAGCTCTTTACAGACAGTCTACGAGCAGTACTTC
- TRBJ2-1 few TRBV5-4 CASSDPPVGNEQFF TGTGCCAGCAGCGACCCCCCGGTGGGTAATGAGCAGTTCTTC
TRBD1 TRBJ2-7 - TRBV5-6 CASSSDAMTGGAYEQYF TGTGCCAGCAGCTCGGACGCAATGACAGGGGGCGCTTACGAGCAGTACTTC
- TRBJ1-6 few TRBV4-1 CASSQRGGNSPLHF TGCGCCAGCAGCCAGAGGGGGGGTAATTCACCCCTCCACTTT
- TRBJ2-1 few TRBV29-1 CSVDAGPGNEQFF TGCAGCGTTGATGCGGGGCCGGGCAATGAGCAGTTCTTC
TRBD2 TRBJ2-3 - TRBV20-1 CSARGLAGPFQYF TGCAGTGCTAGAGGACTAGCGGGACCCTTTCAGTATTTT
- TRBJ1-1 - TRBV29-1 CSVELGRGRMDTEAFF TGCAGCGTTGAATTGGGCCGGGGGCGAATGGACACTGAAGCTTTCTTT
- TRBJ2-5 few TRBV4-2 CASSQDPSAPDF TGTGCCAGCAGCCAGGATCCTAGCGCGCCGGACTTC
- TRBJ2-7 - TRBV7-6 CASSPRTVISYEQYF TGTGCCAGCAGCCCCCGGACTGTCATCTCCTACGAGCAGTACTTC